This record covers a single T cell receptor beta chain. Its target is unknown. The data belong to a study of shared clonotypes between healthy human individuals. Study context: Serving as donors were a couple of women and three men, whose ages spanned 18 to 49. General study findings and limits: Represented diversity (both genetic and exposure-history) was limited by the small number of donors. Sharing across four donors was highest in naive CD4 (around 5%) and lowest in memory CD8 (0.4%).

J was trimmed by 4 bases and V by 5 bases; bases with no gene match: 11. The CDR3 contains 15 residues. The V gene's germline CDR1 is SGHRS and CDR2 YFSETQ. Assay: immunoSEQ multiplex PCR; the TCRdb copy retains only in-frame clones and omits some. The repertoire holds around 2.5 million clones, 93% seen once, with about 0.34% in the top ten. Naive CD45RA+ and memory CD45RA-negative subsets were split from CD4+ cells. The TCR originated in a man younger than 30 in good health. Some clones in this sample may be carry-over from other donors' samples. Sequencing was performed on naive CD4+ T cells from PBMCs. Noted subset: CD45RA+ positively selected. The chain has TRBV5-1 and TRBJ1-2; 7 bases line up with TRBD1. CDR3 amino acids: CASRPTGTARYGYTF. The DNA of the CDR3 is TGCGCCAGCAGGCCAACCGGGACAGCTCGCTATGGCTACACCTTC. The full variable domain, in which reference TRBV5-1 and TRBJ1-2 provide the parts outside the CDR3, is KAGVTQTPRYLIKTRGQQVTLSCSPISGHRSVSWYQQTPGQGLQFLFEYFSETQRNKGNFPGRFSGRQFSNSRSEMNVSTLELGDSALYLCASRPTGTARYGYTFGSGTRLTVV.